A selection of T cell receptor beta chains follows, all from one sample in a study of T-cell reconstitution after alpha-beta-depleted transplantation in children. In TCRdb, the PCR reads were re-called with MiXCR into one record per CDR3 protein. The sample has about 580,000 distinct CDR3 sequences, under 30% seen once. This material consisted of PBMCs, mostly from graft donor cells, taken 360 days after TCRalphabeta/CD19-depleted stem cell transplant. The receptor source for this set is a boy under two years old who had a stem cell transplant for acute myeloid leukemia, so the T cells may come from the graft donor. CDR3s include the opening cysteine and the closing phenylalanine or tryptophan. Fields, in order: D gene, V gene, J gene, clone size, CDR3 protein, CDR3 DNA. The D gene is left open where the match is weak. Clone size is given for some rows only: seen once, a few or many times, or a class if the clone is expanded.

.	TRBV7-2	TRBJ1-5	few	CASSPPPGGFQPQHF	TGTGCCAGCAGCCCCCCCCCGGGGGGCTTTCAGCCCCAGCATTTT
.	TRBV11-2	TRBJ2-7	few	CASSLEGQFNYEQYF	TGTGCCAGCAGCTTAGAAGGACAGTTTAACTACGAGCAGTACTTC
TRBD1	TRBV12-3/TRBV12-4	TRBJ1-1	many	CASKGQPNTEAFF	TGTGCCAGCAAGGGACAGCCTAACACTGAAGCTTTCTTT
.	TRBV9	TRBJ2-3	few	CASSATHFSHTQYF	TGTGCCAGCAGCGCAACCCATTTTTCCCATACGCAGTATTTT
.	TRBV19	TRBJ1-2	many	CASMRNNYGYTF	TGTGCCAGTATGCGGAATAACTATGGCTACACCTTC
.	TRBV29-1	TRBJ2-5	few	CSVNGFVQDQETQYF	TGCAGCGTTAATGGGTTTGTACAGGATCAAGAGACCCAGTACTTC
.	TRBV15	TRBJ2-5	few	CATRTGGNQETQYF	TGTGCCACCCGGACTGGCGGAAACCAAGAGACCCAGTACTTC
.	TRBV4-1	TRBJ2-4	.	CASSVRASLDKNIQYF	TGCGCCAGCAGCGTCCGGGCCAGCCTGGACAAAAACATTCAGTACTTC
.	TRBV12-5	TRBJ2-1	many	CASGSETGYEQFF	TGTGCTAGTGGTTCAGAAACGGGGTATGAGCAGTTCTTC
.	TRBV28	TRBJ1-5	many	CATQPGQISNQPQHF	TGTGCCACCCAACCCGGACAGATTAGCAATCAGCCCCAGCATTTT
TRBD1	TRBV12-3/TRBV12-4	TRBJ1-1	.	CASSKTGGVTEAFF	TGTGCCAGCAGTAAAACAGGGGGAGTCACTGAAGCTTTCTTT
.	TRBV16	TRBJ1-5	.	CASSLSPQAHQPQHF	TGTGCCAGCAGCCTGAGCCCCCAGGCGCATCAGCCCCAGCATTTT
TRBD2	TRBV11-3	TRBJ2-1	few	CASSPWTSGPYNEQFF	TGTGCCAGCAGCCCCTGGACTAGCGGGCCATACAATGAGCAGTTCTTC
TRBD2	TRBV11-2	TRBJ2-3	.	CASSPRLADTDTQYF	TGTGCCAGCAGCCCCCGACTAGCGGACACAGATACGCAGTATTTT
.	TRBV20-1	TRBJ2-3	few	CSAKGVRDTQYF	TGCAGTGCTAAAGGGGTCAGGGATACGCAGTATTTT
.	TRBV12-3/TRBV12-4	TRBJ2-2	.	CASSGHSAAGPNTGELFF	TGTGCCAGCAGTGGACACAGCGCCGCGGGACCGAACACCGGGGAGCTGTTTTTT
TRBD2	TRBV12-3/TRBV12-4	TRBJ2-2	few	CASTKRGNTGELFF	TGTGCCAGCACCAAGCGGGGGAACACCGGGGAGCTGTTTTTT
.	TRBV29-1	TRBJ1-1	few	CSVGKKNTEAFF	TGCAGCGTGGGGAAGAAAAACACTGAAGCTTTCTTT
TRBD1	TRBV12-3/TRBV12-4	TRBJ2-7	.	CASSSPGTGAGQYF	TGTGCCAGCAGTTCACCCGGGACAGGTGCGGGACAGTACTTC
.	TRBV12-3/TRBV12-4	TRBJ1-1	few	CASSPPYGVNTEAFF	TGTGCCAGCAGTCCGCCATACGGAGTGAACACTGAAGCTTTCTTT
.	TRBV11-2	TRBJ1-3	many	CASSLPSGNTIYF	TGTGCCAGCAGCTTACCCTCTGGAAACACCATATATTTT
.	TRBV15	TRBJ1-1	.	CATSRASNTEAFF	TGTGCCACCAGCAGGGCATCGAACACTGAAGCTTTCTTT
.	TRBV7-2	TRBJ2-7	few	CASSLDLPSEQYF	TGTGCCAGCAGCTTAGATCTTCCTTCCGAGCAGTACTTC
.	TRBV12-3/TRBV12-4	TRBJ1-3	many	CATTAWSGNTIYF	TGTGCCACCACTGCGTGGTCTGGAAACACCATATATTTT
.	TRBV29-1	TRBJ2-3	few	CSATLGVTDTQYF	TGCAGCGCCACCTTGGGGGTCACAGATACGCAGTATTTT
.	TRBV6-1	TRBJ1-4	.	CASRTSTNEKLFF	TGTGCCAGCAGAACCTCAACTAATGAAAAACTGTTTTTT
.	TRBV4-1	TRBJ2-6	few	CASSQAWVSGANVLTF	TGCGCCAGCAGCCAAGCATGGGTCTCTGGGGCCAACGTCCTGACTTTC
TRBD2	TRBV4-3	TRBJ2-7	.	CASSPGLAVYEQYF	TGCGCCAGCAGTCCCGGACTAGCGGTCTACGAGCAGTACTTC
.	TRBV28	TRBJ2-2	.	CASSLELGRNTGELFF	TGTGCCAGCAGTTTAGAATTGGGGAGGAACACCGGGGAGCTGTTTTTT
.	TRBV20-1	TRBJ1-4	.	CSARPRLQRNNEKLFF	TGCAGTGCTAGACCGCGACTACAGCGAAATAATGAAAAACTGTTTTTT